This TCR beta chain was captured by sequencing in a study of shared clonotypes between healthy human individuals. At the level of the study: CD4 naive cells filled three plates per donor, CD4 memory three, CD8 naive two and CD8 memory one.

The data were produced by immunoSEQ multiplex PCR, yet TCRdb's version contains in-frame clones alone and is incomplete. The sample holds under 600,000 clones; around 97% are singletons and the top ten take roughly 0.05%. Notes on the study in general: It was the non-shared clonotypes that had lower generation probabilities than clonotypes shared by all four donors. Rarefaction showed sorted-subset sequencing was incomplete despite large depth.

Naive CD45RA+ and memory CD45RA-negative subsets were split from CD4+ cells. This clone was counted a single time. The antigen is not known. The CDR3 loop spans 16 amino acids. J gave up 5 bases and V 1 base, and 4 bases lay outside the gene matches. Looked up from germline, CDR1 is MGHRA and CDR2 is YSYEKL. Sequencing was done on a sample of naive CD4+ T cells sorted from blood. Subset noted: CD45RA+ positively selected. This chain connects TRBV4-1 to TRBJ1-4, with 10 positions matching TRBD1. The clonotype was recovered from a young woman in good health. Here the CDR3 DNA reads TGCGCCAGCAGCCAAGCGACAGGGGGCCCGAATGAAAAACTGTTTTTT. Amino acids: CASSQATGGPNEKLFF.